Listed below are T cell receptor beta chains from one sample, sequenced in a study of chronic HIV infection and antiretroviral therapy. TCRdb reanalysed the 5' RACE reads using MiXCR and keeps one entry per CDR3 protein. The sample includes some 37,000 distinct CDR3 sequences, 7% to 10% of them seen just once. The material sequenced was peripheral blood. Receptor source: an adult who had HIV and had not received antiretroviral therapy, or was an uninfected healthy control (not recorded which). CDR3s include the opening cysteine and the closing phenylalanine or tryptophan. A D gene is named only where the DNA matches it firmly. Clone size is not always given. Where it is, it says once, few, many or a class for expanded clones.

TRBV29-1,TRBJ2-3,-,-,CSVDRGNTDTQYF,TGCAGCGTTGACCGGGGCAACACAGATACGCAGTATTTT
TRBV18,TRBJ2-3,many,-,CASSPSTSTDTQYF,TGTGCCAGCTCACCTTCGACCAGCACAGATACGCAGTATTTT
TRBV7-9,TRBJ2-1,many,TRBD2,CASSLMLGGLAGGGSYNEQFF,TGTGCCAGCAGCTTAATGTTAGGGGGACTAGCGGGAGGGGGCTCCTACAATGAGCAGTTCTTC
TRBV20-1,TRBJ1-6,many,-,CSAGRGNSPLHF,TGCAGTGCAGGCAGGGGAAATTCACCCCTCCACTTT
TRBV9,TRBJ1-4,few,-,CASSVGVGEKLFF,TGTGCCAGCAGCGTAGGAGTGGGTGAAAAACTGTTTTTT
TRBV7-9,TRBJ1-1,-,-,CASSFTRLNTEAFF,TGTGCCAGCAGCTTTACGCGGTTGAACACTGAAGCTTTCTTT
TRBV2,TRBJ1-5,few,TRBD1,CASSPGQGATQPQHF,TGTGCCAGCAGCCCGGGACAGGGGGCGACTCAGCCCCAGCATTTT
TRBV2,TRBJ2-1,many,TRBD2,CATLAGEEYNEQFF,TGTGCCACCCTAGCGGGAGAGGAGTACAATGAGCAGTTCTTC
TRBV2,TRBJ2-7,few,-,CASRDGQMWEQYF,TGTGCCAGCAGGGACGGGCAGATGTGGGAGCAGTACTTC
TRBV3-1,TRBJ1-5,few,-,CASSQYDSNQPQHF,TGTGCCAGCAGCCAATACGATAGCAATCAGCCCCAGCATTTT
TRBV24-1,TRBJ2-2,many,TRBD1,CATSGTVNTGELFF,TGTGCCACCTCCGGGACAGTGAACACCGGGGAGCTGTTTTTT
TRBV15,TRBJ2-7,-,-,CATSRERTSYEQYF,TGTGCCACCAGCAGAGAGCGAACGAGCTACGAGCAGTACTTC
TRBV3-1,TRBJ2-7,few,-,CASSQAAEYEQYF,TGTGCCAGCAGCCAAGCGGCAGAATACGAGCAGTACTTC
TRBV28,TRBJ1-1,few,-,CASSTGNTEAFF,TGTGCCAGCAGCACGGGGAACACTGAAGCTTTCTTT
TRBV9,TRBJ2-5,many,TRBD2,CASSVGGVLAGEETQYF,TGTGCCAGCAGCGTAGGAGGTGTACTAGCGGGTGAAGAGACCCAGTACTTC
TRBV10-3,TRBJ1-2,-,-,CAISESGEGYGYTF,TGTGCCATCAGTGAGTCGGGCGAGGGATATGGCTACACCTTC
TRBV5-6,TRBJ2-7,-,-,CASSGGWQHYEQYF,TGTGCCAGCAGCGGAGGGTGGCAGCACTACGAGCAGTACTTC